Below are 16 T cell receptor beta chains sequenced from a single sample in a study of blood T cells in healthy people across ages (dated by TCRdb to the mid-2010s). The method was 5' RACE. Instrument used: Illumina HiSeq 2500. A second PCR of roughly 7 to 11 cycles was performed with a sample-barcoded 5' primer and a J-beta primer mix. The raw public data were reprocessed by TCRdb itself: fastp quality trimming at Q25, MiXCR clonotype calling, in-frame beta chains only. Every CDR3 protein is listed once, alongside the most common genes and DNA of its rows. Present in this sample are 1.6 million or so distinct CDR3 sequences, about 35% of which were seen just once. The ten top clones hold about 11% of the sample. What was sequenced was blood. Every receptor here comes from a woman in her 30s in good health.

The table lists this clonotype with a few counts. V and J are TRBV20-1 and TRBJ2-1, with 13 bases identical to TRBD2. Germline V gives CDR1 DFQATT, CDR2 SNEGSKA (reference sequence). The length of the CDR3 is 18 residues. The V and J ends lost 1 base and 0 bases, in that order; junction bases with no gene match: 6. CDR3 bases: TGCAGTGCTAGAGTACTAGCGGGAGGGCTTAGCTCCTACAATGAGCAGTTCTTC. Translation: CSARVLAGGLSSYNEQFF.

This clonotype was seen ten or more times. At one end, the junction sequence differs from germline, possibly due to a read error. The chain is built from TRBV7-9 and TRBJ2-5, with TRBD1 matching 8 bases. This CDR3 is 14 amino acids long. Germline V gene lookup returns CDR1 SEHNR and CDR2 FQNEAQ (reference sequence). The CDR3 nucleotides read TGTGCCAGCAGTTTAGGGACAGGCCAAGAGACCCAGTACTTC. Its protein is CASSLGTGQETQYF.

The chain's CDR3 is CSGGGGTDTQYF. The DNA for the CDR3 is TGCAGTGGGGGGGGTGGCACAGATACGCAGTATTTT. The rearrangement uses TRBV20-1 and TRBJ2-3; 7 nucleotides align to TRBD2. V was clipped by 7 bases and J by 1 base; unmatched bases: 2. Germline-derived CDR1 and CDR2 are DFQATT and SNEGSKA (reference sequence). The CDR3 contains 12 residues.

The chain recombines TRBV20-1 with TRBJ2-3; 10 bases are a match to TRBD2. In germline, CDR1 is DFQATT, CDR2 SNEGSKA (reference sequence). The CDR3 length is 17 residues. V was clipped by 6 bases and J by 1 base; unmatched bases: 13. The CDR3 DNA sequence: TGCAGTGCGTTTTTAGCGGGAGGCCTATATGGCACAGATACGCAGTATTTT. This encodes CSAFLAGGLYGTDTQYF.

This clonotype was counted between two and nine times. The chain has TRBV6-1 and TRBJ2-1; D is tentatively TRBD1 or TRBD2 (5 bases each). Trimming left V 3 bases short and J 12 bases short, with 18 bases between. The CDR3 consists of 14 residues. Germline CDR1 reads MNHNS; CDR2 reads SASEGT. This CDR3 reads CASSDQGVSPTQFF. The CDR3 bases are TGTGCCAGCAGTGACCAGGGAGTGTCCCCGACGCAGTTCTTC.

V and J are TRBV20-1 and TRBJ2-7; D is unresolved. V lost 3 bases to trimming and J lost 0 bases, with 12 bases between them. Germline CDR1 and CDR2: DFQATT and SNEGSKA (reference sequence). The CDR3 length is 14 residues. The CDR3 sequence is CSASPPVDSYEQYF. The CDR3 DNA sequence: TGCAGTGCTAGCCCCCCTGTAGACTCCTACGAGCAGTACTTC.

This clonotype was observed a handful of times. The chain has TRBV15 and TRBJ2-7; 8 bases are shared with TRBD1. Germline V CDR1 and CDR2: LNHNV, YYDKDF (reference sequence). With 4 bases clipped from V and 3 bases from J, the junction kept 8 bases outside the gene matches. The CDR3 consists of 15 residues. CDR3 DNA: TGTGCCACCAGCACCCAAGGACAGGGCGTCTACGAGCAGTACTTC. Its translation is CATSTQGQGVYEQYF.

J is TRBJ2-5 and V is TRBV10-3; perhaps D is TRBD1 or TRBD2 (5 bases each). Germline CDR1 reads ENHRY; CDR2 reads SYGVKD. This CDR3 is built from 13 residues. Trimming pared 7 bases from V and 5 bases from J, leaving 14 bases between. The CDR3 DNA sequence: TGTGCCATCAAAGGGACCAGCAGGGAGACCCAGTACTTC. Protein sequence: CAIKGTSRETQYF.

The rearrangement uses TRBV7-8 and TRBJ2-5; D is tentatively TRBD1 or TRBD2 (5 bases each). The CDR3 contains 13 residues. Germline values: CDR1 SGHVS, CDR2 FQNEAQ. The V gene lost 1 base and the J gene lost 11 bases, with 14 bases spanning the gap. Written as DNA, the CDR3 is TGTGCCAGCAGCTTAGAAGTGAGGGGAAGGCAGTACTTC. Its translation: CASSLEVRGRQYF.

The chain has TRBV20-1 and TRBJ2-5; D possibly matches TRBD1 or TRBD2 (5 bases each). V lost 6 bases, J lost 5 bases, and 16 bases lay in between. CDR3 length equals 13 residues. From germline, CDR1 is DFQATT and CDR2 SNEGSKA (reference sequence). CDR3 coding DNA: TGCAGTGCAAAGACGGGGACCCGGGAGACCCAGTACTTC. Translated, it gives CSAKTGTRETQYF.

This clonotype was recorded a few times. The chain recombines TRBV10-3 with TRBJ2-5; tentative D call: TRBD1 (6 bases). The V and J ends lost 0 bases and 11 bases respectively, with 19 bases between them. The CDR3 sequence is 15 residues long. Per the germline V gene, CDR1 is ENHRY and CDR2 is SYGVKD. The CDR3 is CAISESLGQYNEQYF. DNA of the CDR3: TGTGCCATCAGTGAGTCTCTAGGACAGTACAATGAGCAGTACTTC.

This chain joins TRBV6-1 and TRBJ2-5; TRBD2 might be the D (5 bases). V lost 9 bases, J lost 2 bases, and 19 bases lay in between. CDR3 size: 15 residues. Per germline, CDR1 MNHNS and CDR2 SASEGT. Here the CDR3 reads CASGSGTERQETQYF. The CDR3 DNA is TGTGCCAGTGGATCGGGTACCGAGCGGCAAGAGACCCAGTACTTC.

The rearrangement joins TRBV4-2 to TRBJ1-4, with D possibly TRBD1 on 6 matching bases. Per germline, CDR1 LGHNA and CDR2 YNFKEQ. The CDR3 runs to 16 residues. V was trimmed by 1 base and J by 2 bases, leaving 11 bases between them. The CDR3 DNA is TGTGCCAGCAGCCAAGCAGTGGGGGCTACTAATGAAAAACTGTTTTTT. It codes for CASSQAVGATNEKLFF.

Concerning this clonotype: This may be a read error: a much more frequent sequence differs by one nucleotide. The CDR3 nucleotides are TGCAGCGTTGCCCGGTATGGCCGGGAGCAAGAGACCCAGTTCTTC. Its translation: CSVARYGREQETQFF. The genes are TRBV29-1 and TRBJ2-1; D is perhaps TRBD2 (6 bases). The V and J ends lost 4 bases and 13 bases respectively, with 26 bases between them. The CDR3 runs 15 residues. Per germline, CDR1 SQVTM and CDR2 ANQGSEA.

Comment on this clonotype: The junction does not match germline at one end; this may be a read error. V is TRBV4-1 and J is TRBJ2-7, with 8 bases that match TRBD2. From germline, CDR1 is MGHRA and CDR2 YSYEKL. The CDR3 contains 17 residues. CDR3 protein: CAGSQDLGPAGADEQYF. The CDR3, as DNA: TGCGCCGGCAGCCAAGATCTAGGCCCAGCGGGAGCCGACGAGCAGTACTTC.

This chain joins TRBV12-3 or TRBV12-4 and TRBJ1-5, with D unresolved. V gave up 3 bases and J gave up 6 bases, with 12 bases separating them. This CDR3 has 14 amino acids. DNA of the CDR3: TGTGCCAGCAGTTTTAAGAGGGAGGGTCAGCCCCAGCATTTT. Translation: CASSFKREGQPQHF.